The clone carrying this T cell receptor beta chain was counted only a few times. Its matching antigen is unknown. This specimen comes from a study of radiation and T cells in renal cell carcinoma. Overall study findings and caveats: Irradiated tumors held more dominant CDR3 motifs than control tumors. Irradiated tumors had higher TCR clonality than control tumors.

Per germline, CDR1 SGHRS and CDR2 YFSETQ. J lost 3 bases, V lost 1 base, and 3 bases had no gene match. CDR3 length: 15 amino acids. Data came from immunoSEQ multiplex PCR; TCRdb stores just in-frame clones and leaves some out. The sample lists about 23,000 clones, 45% to 55% occurring once. Treatment specified: treatment-naive control, cytoreductive nephrectomy. The TCR comes from a human donor with renal cell carcinoma. The chain carries TRBV5-1 and TRBJ2-2, with 7 bases aligning to TRBD1. This sample comprised tumor tissue, obtained from a patient whose treatment was nephrectomy without radiotherapy. DNA of the CDR3: TGCGCCAGCAGCTTGACAGGGGTAGACACCGGGGAGCTGTTTTTT. Protein: CASSLTGVDTGELFF. Drawing the rest from reference TRBV5-1 and TRBJ2-2, the complete variable domain is KAGVTQTPRYLIKTRGQQVTLSCSPISGHRSVSWYQQTPGQGLQFLFEYFSETQRNKGNFPGRFSGRQFSNSRSEMNVSTLELGDSALYLCASSLTGVDTGELFFGEGSRLTVL.